This T cell receptor (beta chain) is from a study of CXCR3-negative and CXCR3-positive naive CD8 T cells. As to this clonotype: Its matching antigen is unknown.

This CDR3 spans 15 amino acids. From germline, CDR1 is SQVTM and CDR2 ANQGSEA. The study made its TRB cDNA libraries by 5' RACE, adding UMI labels. TCRdb re-analyzed the 5' RACE reads; it lists each CDR3 protein once, without DNA. In total, the table holds roughly 100,000 distinct CDR3 sequences. Study outcomes and limitations: Naive cells positive for CXCR3 carried more hydrophobic TRB CDR3s than CXCR3-negative ones. Memory CD8+ cells showed much lower diversity, while both naive subsets displayed comparably high diversity.

The chain links TRBV29-1 to TRBJ2-1. The receptor was derived from a human donor in good health. Some clones in this sample may be carry-over from other donors' samples. Sequencing was carried out using naive CXCR3+ CD8+ T cells from blood. Described subset: CD45RO-CCR7+CD27+CD95- naive CD8+ T cells expressing CXCR3 (TNR3+). The CDR3 here is CSVEWVASSYNEQFF.